The 31 T cell receptor beta chains below all came from one sample that was sequenced in a study of T cell repertoires in cytomegalovirus infection. Antigen specificity for these receptors is unknown. MiXCR, applied by TCRdb to the reads, yields one record per CDR3 protein. Of some 940,000 distinct CDR3 sequences listed, roughly 31% were seen once; the top ten hold over 11%. The starting material was cultured CD8+ T cells from PBMCs, obtained from culture after CMV antigen stimulation. These receptor sequences come from a human donor in good health (CMV status not recorded). Some clones in this sample may be carry-over from other donors' samples.

The chain uses TRBV7-6 and TRBJ2-1; TRBD1 matches at 8 bases. Germline trimming cut 5 bases from V and 5 bases from J; bases unmatched to any gene: 11. The CDR3 is 16 residues long. CDR1 SGHVS and CDR2 FNYEAQ come from the germline V gene. The CDR3 bases are TGTGCCAGCAGCCCAACCCGGGACAGGTCTAACAATGAGCAGTTCTTC. This gives the protein CASSPTRDRSNNEQFF.

This clonotype was seen more than once but under ten times. The chain links TRBV7-9 to TRBJ2-7, with 13 bases that match TRBD2. This CDR3 comprises 15 residues. V lost 5 bases and J lost 5; bases outside the gene matches: 6. CDR1 and CDR2 from the germline V gene are SEHNR and FQNEAQ (reference sequence). CDR3 sequence: CASSLPGTSGDEQYF. The CDR3 bases are TGTGCCAGCAGCCTACCAGGGACTAGCGGGGACGAGCAGTACTTC.

This clonotype was counted between two and nine times. The chain uses TRBV12-3 or TRBV12-4 and TRBJ1-5; possibly TRBD1 for D (5 bases). Trimming shortened V by 7 bases and J by 3 bases, and 10 bases separated the two germline ends. The CDR3 is made up of 13 amino acids. The CDR3 DNA follows: TGTGCCAGCACCCTAGGGGCCAATCAGCCCCAGCATTTT. Translated, it gives CASTLGANQPQHF.

The V and J genes are TRBV5-5 and TRBJ1-1; TRBD1 aligns across 7 bases. This CDR3 is built from 17 residues. Germline-derived CDR1 and CDR2 are SGHKS and YYEKEE (reference sequence). Germline trimming cut 4 bases from V and 4 bases from J; bases unmatched to any gene: 16. The CDR3 protein is CASSIDREKFGSTEAFF. The CDR3, as DNA: TGTGCCAGCAGCATCGACAGGGAGAAGTTTGGTAGCACTGAAGCTTTCTTT.

The gene calls are TRBV18 and TRBJ1-1, with 8 bases identical to TRBD1. The CDR3 covers 14 residues. Germline-derived CDR1 and CDR2 are KGHSH and LQKENI. Trimming cost V 6 bases and J 10 bases; bases outside gene matches: 13. The CDR3 sequence is CASSYMDRDGVAFF. CDR3 DNA sequence: TGTGCCAGCTCCTACATGGACAGGGACGGAGTAGCTTTCTTT.

This clonotype was detected ten times or more. This rearrangement joins TRBV7-9 to TRBJ2-3; D unclear. The CDR3 runs 16 residues. Trimming left V 2 bases short and J 2 bases short, with 14 bases between. Germline V gives CDR1 SEHNR, CDR2 FQNEAQ (reference sequence). The CDR3 region is CASSLSVQDITDTQYF. The CDR3, as DNA: TGTGCCAGCAGCTTATCAGTCCAGGATATCACAGATACGCAGTATTTT.

The J gene is TRBJ2-7, the V gene TRBV12-5, with D unclear. Germline V CDR1 and CDR2: LGHNT, FRNRAP. Trimming removed 0 bases from V and 4 bases from J, with 4 bases in between. CDR3 length equals 12 residues. The DNA of the CDR3 is TGTGCTAGTGGTTTGGTATTTTACGAGCAGTACTTC. It is translated as CASGLVFYEQYF.

This clonotype was seen a few times. The V call is TRBV9, the J call TRBJ2-1, with 9 nucleotides matching TRBD2. The CDR3 has 20 amino acids. Losses at the gene ends were 0 bases for V and 0 bases for J; bases not matched to a gene: 13. CDR1 is SGDLS, CDR2 YYNGEE, per germline. The CDR3 DNA is TGTGCCAGCAGCGTAGAGGCGGGGGGGCTAGCGGGGAACTCCTACAATGAGCAGTTCTTC. Translation gives CASSVEAGGLAGNSYNEQFF. Supplemented by reference TRBV9 and TRBJ2-1, the full variable domain reads DSGVTQTPKHLITATGQRVTLRCSPRSGDLSVYWYQQSLDQGLQFLIQYYNGEERAKGNILERFSAQQFPDLHSELNLSSLELGDSALYFCASSVEAGGLAGNSYNEQFFGPGTRLTVL.

CDR3 nucleotide sequence: TGTGCCAGCAGCGCTAGCGTTAGACAGGTTAGCTCCTACAATGAGCAGTTCTTC. Translation: CASSASVRQVSSYNEQFF. The V call is TRBV9, the J call TRBJ2-1, with D possibly called TRBD1 or TRBD2 (6 bases each). The CDR3 has 18 residues. The germline gives CDR1 SGDLS, CDR2 YYNGEE. V lost 3 bases to trimming and J lost 0 bases, with 19 bases between them.

Here the CDR3 reads CASSLGQGFSPLHF. CDR3 nucleotide sequence: TGTGCCAGCAGTCTGGGACAGGGATTCTCACCCCTCCACTTT. The V call is TRBV27, the J call TRBJ1-6; 9 bases agree with TRBD1. This CDR3 contains 14 residues. Trimming at V came to 5 bases and at J to 10 bases, leaving 6 bases not matched to a gene. Looked up from germline, CDR1 is MNHEY and CDR2 is SMNVEV (reference sequence).

This clonotype was seen a handful of times. As DNA, the CDR3 is TGTGCCAGCAGTTATGCGGCAGGCTGGCAGTTCTTC. Encoded protein: CASSYAAGWQFF. This chain connects TRBV25-1 to TRBJ2-1, with D uncertain. The CDR3 contains 12 residues. The germline gives CDR1 MGHDK, CDR2 SYGVNS. V lost 5 bases and J 12 bases, leaving 14 bases between the germline ends.

This clonotype was counted between two and nine times. V is TRBV19 and J is TRBJ2-7, with D tentatively TRBD1 (5 bases). This CDR3 is 13 amino acids long. Germline values: CDR1 LNHDA, CDR2 SQIVND (reference sequence). CDR3 sequence: CAVFRRVSYEQYV. The CDR3 coding sequence is TGCGCCGTTTTTCGCAGGGTCTCCTACGAGCAGTACGTC.

The genes are TRBV4-2 and TRBJ1-1; D is uncertain. The CDR3 extends over 13 amino acids. The V end lost 2 bases, the J end lost 4 bases, and 8 bases lay between the germline ends. In germline, CDR1 is LGHNA, CDR2 YNFKEQ. CDR3 DNA sequence: TGTGCCAGCAGCCAAACGAAGGGCACTGAAGCTTTCTTT. Translated, it gives CASSQTKGTEAFF.

The chain carries TRBV5-8 and TRBJ2-2, with D perhaps TRBD1 or TRBD2 (5 bases each). Trimming took off 2 bases at V and 4 bases at J, with 18 bases between the two ends. The CDR3 loop spans 17 amino acids. Germline V CDR1 and CDR2: SGHTS, YDEGEE. DNA for the CDR3: TGTGCCAGCAGCTTTTTAGTCCGGCAGGGACGCACCGGGGAGCTGTTTTTT. Residues: CASSFLVRQGRTGELFF. The variable domain in full, with the rest retrieved from reference TRBV5-8 and TRBJ2-2, is EAGVTQSPTHLIKTRGQQATLRCSPISGHTSVYWYQQALGLGLQFLLWYDEGEERNRGNFPPRFSGRQFPNYSSELNVNALELEDSALYLCASSFLVRQGRTGELFFGEGSRLTVL.

The table lists this clonotype with a few counts. This chain uses TRBV4-2 with TRBJ2-2; D is unclear. CDR3 length equals 18 residues. V was clipped by 0 bases and J by 4 bases, with 18 bases between them. Germline CDR1 reads LGHNA; CDR2 reads YNFKEQ. The CDR3 protein is CASSQDGKGQIFTGELFF. CDR3 bases: TGTGCCAGCAGCCAAGATGGCAAAGGGCAGATATTCACCGGGGAGCTGTTTTTT.

CDR3 loop: CASIGQGTGNYGYTF. DNA of the CDR3: TGTGCCAGTATCGGACAGGGGACAGGGAACTATGGCTACACCTTC. This chain links TRBV6-1 with TRBJ1-2; 9 bases line up with TRBD1. The length of the CDR3 is 15 residues. Germline CDR1 and CDR2: MNHNS and SASEGT. V lost 9 bases, J lost 2 bases, and 10 bases stayed unmatched.

This clonotype was recorded many times. V and J are TRBV7-2 and TRBJ2-3; D call uncertain. In germline, CDR1 is SGHTA, CDR2 FQGNSA. V lost 2 bases to trimming and J lost 0 bases, with 9 bases between them. CDR3 length: 15 amino acids. CDR3 loop: CASSLRWASTDTQYF. The CDR3, as DNA: TGTGCCAGCAGCTTAAGGTGGGCTAGCACAGATACGCAGTATTTT.

The gene calls are TRBV5-4 and TRBJ2-3, with D perhaps matching TRBD1 or TRBD2 (5 bases each). V lost 3 bases to trimming and J lost 0 bases, with 14 bases between them. CDR3 size: 16 residues. Germline CDR1 SGHNT, CDR2 YYREEE (reference sequence). CDR3 protein: CASSSGTRTSTDTQYF. CDR3 nucleotide sequence: TGTGCCAGCAGCTCCGGGACGCGTACAAGCACAGATACGCAGTATTTT.

This clonotype was seen a few times. This sequence joins TRBV6-2 or TRBV6-3 and TRBJ2-7; 11 bases agree with TRBD2. After removal of 2 bases from V and 0 bases from J, the junction contained 6 bases not matched to a gene. In germline, CDR1 is MNHEY, CDR2 SVGEGT. The CDR3 has 17 amino acids. The CDR3 is CASSYASGGLFSYEQYF. In DNA form, the CDR3 reads TGTGCCAGCAGTTACGCTAGCGGGGGGCTATTCTCCTACGAGCAGTACTTC.

The rearrangement joins TRBV20-1 to TRBJ2-7, with D perhaps TRBD2 (6 bases). This CDR3 is built from 13 residues. The germline V gene encodes CDR1 DFQATT and CDR2 SNEGSKA (reference sequence). The V and J ends lost 5 bases and 0 bases respectively, with 11 bases between them. The CDR3 reads CSAFSGLSYEQYF. The CDR3 nucleotides are TGCAGTGCTTTCTCGGGACTCTCCTACGAGCAGTACTTC.

The gene calls are TRBV6-5 and TRBJ2-7, with 10 nucleotides matching TRBD1. With 5 bases clipped from V and 6 bases from J, the junction kept 7 bases outside the gene matches. CDR3 length: 14 amino acids. The V gene's germline CDR1 is MNHEY and CDR2 SVGAGI. The CDR3, as DNA: TGTGCCAGCAGTCCCGGGACAGGGGCGGTCGAGCAGTACTTC. It translates to CASSPGTGAVEQYF.

V and J are TRBV19 and TRBJ2-1; 13 bases are shared with TRBD2. This CDR3 contains 15 residues. Germline lookup yields CDR1 LNHDA and CDR2 SQIVND (reference sequence). The V and J ends lost 3 bases and 9 bases, in that order; junction bases with no gene match: 5. For the CDR3, the DNA is TGTGCCAGTAGTATTGGGGGACTAGCGGGGTTTGAGCAGTTCTTC. Its translation: CASSIGGLAGFEQFF.

J is TRBJ2-5 and V is TRBV7-9; TRBD2 matches at 11 bases. The CDR3 consists of 17 residues. Germline-derived CDR1 and CDR2 are SEHNR and FQNEAQ (reference sequence). After removal of 0 bases from V and 3 bases from J, the junction contained 6 bases not matched to a gene. The CDR3, as DNA: TGTGCCAGCAGCTTAGCGACGGGACTAGCGGTTGAAGAGACCCAGTACTTC. This gives the protein CASSLATGLAVEETQYF.

The V and J genes are TRBV5-1 and TRBJ2-1; maybe TRBD1 (6 bases). V lost 7 bases and J lost 8, with 16 bases in between. CDR3 length: 13 residues. Germline loops: CDR1 SGHRS, CDR2 YFSETQ. The CDR3 DNA reads as TGCGCCAGCCAGGGCAGGGACATATATGAGCAGTTCTTC. It encodes CASQGRDIYEQFF.

The J gene is TRBJ2-7, the V gene TRBV27; tentatively, D is TRBD2 (6 bases). CDR1 is MNHEY and CDR2 is SMNVEV in the germline V gene (reference sequence). This CDR3 region has 14 residues. The V end was cut by 5 bases, the J end by 5 bases, with 16 bases between. The CDR3 DNA reads as TGTGCCAGCAGTCCCCGGGCGGGAAGGGACGAGCAGTACGTC. Amino acids: CASSPRAGRDEQYV.

This clonotype was seen ten or more times. This chain uses TRBV7-8 with TRBJ2-1; 7 bases agree with TRBD2. Germline trimming cut 3 bases from V and 0 bases from J; bases unmatched to any gene: 2. The CDR3 is 15 amino acids. From germline, CDR1 is SGHVS and CDR2 FQNEAQ. CDR3 nucleotide sequence: TGTGCCAGCAGCTTCCGGGACTACTCCTACAATGAGCAGTTCTTC. It translates to CASSFRDYSYNEQFF.

Regarding this clonotype: A read error may explain this, as a much larger clone is one base away. The chain combines TRBV7-8 with TRBJ1-2; D gene uncertain. Germline CDR1 is SGHVS and CDR2 is FQNEAQ. The CDR3 has 16 amino acids. DNA of the CDR3: TGTGCCAACAGCTTAGAAAGACTGGAAGCTAACTATGGCTACACCTTC. This encodes CANSLERLEANYGYTF.

The chain is built from TRBV6-1 and TRBJ2-2, with a weak D call TRBD1 (5 bases). Germline V gene data show CDR1 as MNHNS and CDR2 as SASEGT. The CDR3 length is 14 residues. Trimming took 1 base from V and 4 from J, leaving 7 bases between them. CDR3 region: CASSEVRATGELFF. CDR3 in DNA: TGTGCCAGCAGTGAAGTCAGGGCCACCGGGGAGCTGTTTTTT.

This clonotype was recorded once. The rearrangement links TRBV18 to TRBJ2-2; TRBD1 matches at 9 bases. V lost 3 bases to trimming and J lost 1 base; unmatched junction nucleotides: 3. Germline loops: CDR1 KGHSH, CDR2 LQKENI. The CDR3 runs 16 residues. CDR3 coding DNA: TGTGCCAGCTCACCGAGGACAGGGGAGAACACCGGGGAGCTGTTTTTT. Translation gives CASSPRTGENTGELFF.

This chain uses TRBV6-5 with TRBJ1-2; a possible D gene is TRBD1 (6 bases). The germline V and J ends were trimmed by 1 base and 4 bases, with 10 bases remaining between them. Germline values: CDR1 MNHEY, CDR2 SVGAGI. The CDR3 is made up of 14 amino acids. The CDR3 bases are TGTGCCAGCAGTTACTTGGGGGCGCCCTATGGCTACACCTTC. Translating it yields CASSYLGAPYGYTF.

V and J are TRBV7-9 and TRBJ2-7; 7 bases agree with TRBD1. This CDR3 has 15 amino acids. With 4 bases clipped from V and 4 bases from J, the junction kept 10 bases outside the gene matches. Germline V CDR1 and CDR2: SEHNR, FQNEAQ (reference sequence). The CDR3 DNA reads as TGTGCCAGCAGCTGGGGACAGACCCAACTTTACGAGCAGTACTTC. This gives the protein CASSWGQTQLYEQYF.